This T cell receptor beta chain was recorded in a study of blood T cell repertoires in COVID-19. Study details: Samples came from the United States, Italy and Spain, spanning acute and convalescent COVID-19.

Allocation to cohorts depended on clinical history reported by the participants. What the recovered Cohort 3 donors had was two negative PCRs, clearance, or symptom resolution. The germline V gene encodes CDR1 MNHEY and CDR2 SVGAGI. Trimming cost V 4 bases and J 4 bases; bases outside gene matches: 5. This CDR3 region has 14 residues. In the study's own analysis: Amplifying reference gene primers gave estimates of nucleated cell counts. Profiling relied on immunoSEQ multiplex PCR, and the TCRdb table lists in-frame clones only, not all of them. Clone size and the V and J calls come from that table; the DNA yielded D and trimming. This sample has 150,000 or so clones, with about nine tenths found just once.

J is TRBJ2-5 and V is TRBV6-5; 8 bases agree with TRBD2. The clonotype was recovered from a man in his fifties or sixties who had recovered from COVID-19. The sequenced sample consisted of PBMCs or T cells enriched from blood (not recorded which). The CDR3 spells CASSFTGGSETQYF. The CDR3 DNA sequence: TGTGCCAGCAGTTTCACGGGAGGGTCAGAGACCCAGTACTTC.